The entry below describes one TCR beta chain. Its antigen is not identified. Time point denoted: baseline pretreatment blood. The treatment was: 15 Gy SBRT to primary tumor, nephrectomy 4 weeks later. Germline V gene sequence: CDR1 LNHDA, CDR2 SQIVND (reference sequence). Trimming pared 3 bases from V and 9 bases from J, leaving 18 bases between. The CDR3 has 15 amino acids. This entry comes from a study of radiation and T cells in renal cell carcinoma. Study-wide results and limits: From baseline, blood top tumor clonotypes peaked at 2 weeks post-radiation.

Data came from immunoSEQ multiplex PCR; TCRdb stores just in-frame clones and leaves some out. The table has roughly 120,000 clones, roughly 85% seen once. This specimen was blood, taken from a patient whose treatment included radiotherapy and nephrectomy. The chain has TRBV19 and TRBJ1-5, with D maybe TRBD1 (6 bases). The receptor was isolated from a woman aged 60-75 years with renal cell carcinoma. CDR3 sequence: CASSIGQSTSRPQHF. The DNA for the CDR3 is TGTGCCAGTAGTATCGGACAGTCTACGAGTCGGCCCCAGCATTTT.